This entry features one TCR beta chain sequence. The CDR3 has 12 residues. Per the germline V gene, CDR1 is LNHDA and CDR2 is SQIVND (reference sequence). Losses at the gene ends were 5 bases for V and 3 bases for J; bases not matched to a gene: 0. The entry originates in a study of blood T cell repertoires in COVID-19. Clones were sequenced by immunoSEQ multiplex PCR, and TCRdb holds only the in-frame ones, with some missing. The table has 200,000 to 300,000 clones, more than 75% seen once. The source material was peripheral blood. The TCR was taken from a woman in her fifties or sixties with acute or convalescent COVID-19. The chain recombines TRBV19 with TRBJ1-1, with 7 nucleotides matching TRBD1. The CDR3 bases are TGTGCCAGTAGTGACAGGGACACTGAAGCTTTCTTT. It translates to CASSDRDTEAFF.